The TCR beta chain under discussion was sequenced for a study of blood T cell repertoires in COVID-19. This table comes from immunoSEQ multiplex PCR, and its TCRdb copy is limited to in-frame clones, with some not included. The sample includes 120,000 to 150,000 clones, more than 70% seen only once; the top ten take around 1.6%. The CDR3 has 15 residues. Trimming shortened V by 5 bases and J by 0 bases, and 10 bases separated the two germline ends. Germline-derived CDR1 and CDR2 are SGHTA and FQGTGA. The TCR sequence derives from a human donor in a cohort sampled during active COVID-19. The sample comprised peripheral blood. This sequence joins TRBV7-3 and TRBJ2-2; tentatively, D is TRBD1 (6 bases). The CDR3 region has the DNA TGTGCCAGCAGCCAGACAGGCACGAACACCGGGGAGCTGTTTTTT. Translation gives CASSQTGTNTGELFF.